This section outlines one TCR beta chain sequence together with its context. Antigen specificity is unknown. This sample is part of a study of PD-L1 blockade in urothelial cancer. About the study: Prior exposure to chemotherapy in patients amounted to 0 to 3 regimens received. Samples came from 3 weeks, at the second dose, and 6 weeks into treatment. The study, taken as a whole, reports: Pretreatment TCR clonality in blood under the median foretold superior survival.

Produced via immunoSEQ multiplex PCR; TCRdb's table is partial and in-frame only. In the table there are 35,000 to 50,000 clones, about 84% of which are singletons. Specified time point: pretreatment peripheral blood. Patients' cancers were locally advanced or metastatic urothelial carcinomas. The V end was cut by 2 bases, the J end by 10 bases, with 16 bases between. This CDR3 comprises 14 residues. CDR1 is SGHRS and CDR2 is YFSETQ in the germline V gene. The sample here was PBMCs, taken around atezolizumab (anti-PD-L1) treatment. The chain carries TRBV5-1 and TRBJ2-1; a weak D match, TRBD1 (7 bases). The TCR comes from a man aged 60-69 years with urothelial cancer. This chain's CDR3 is CASSFMEGAREQFF. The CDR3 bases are TGCGCCAGCAGCTTTATGGAGGGGGCAAGGGAGCAGTTCTTC.